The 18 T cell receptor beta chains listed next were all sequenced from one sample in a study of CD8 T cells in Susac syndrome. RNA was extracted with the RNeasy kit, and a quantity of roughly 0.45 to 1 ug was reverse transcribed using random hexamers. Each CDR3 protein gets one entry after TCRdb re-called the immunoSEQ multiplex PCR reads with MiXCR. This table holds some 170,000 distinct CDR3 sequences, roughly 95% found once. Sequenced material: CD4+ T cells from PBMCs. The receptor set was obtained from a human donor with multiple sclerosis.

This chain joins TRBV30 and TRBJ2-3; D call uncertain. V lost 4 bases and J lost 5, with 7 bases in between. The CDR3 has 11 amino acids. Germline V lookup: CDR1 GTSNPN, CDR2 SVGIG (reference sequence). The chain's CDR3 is CAWTVVDTQYF. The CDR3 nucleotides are TGTGCCTGGACGGTAGTAGATACGCAGTATTTT.

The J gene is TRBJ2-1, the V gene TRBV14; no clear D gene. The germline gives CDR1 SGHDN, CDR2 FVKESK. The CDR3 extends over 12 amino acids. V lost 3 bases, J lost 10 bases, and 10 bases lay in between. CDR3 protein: CASSQLSVEQFF. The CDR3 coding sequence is TGTGCCAGCAGCCAGTTATCTGTCGAGCAGTTCTTC. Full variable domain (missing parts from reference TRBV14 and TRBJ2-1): EAGVTQFPSHSVIEKGQTVTLRCDPISGHDNLYWYRRVMGKEIKFLLHFVKESKQDESGMPNNRFLAERTGGTYSTLKVQPAELEDSGVYFCASSQLSVEQFFGPGTRLTVL.

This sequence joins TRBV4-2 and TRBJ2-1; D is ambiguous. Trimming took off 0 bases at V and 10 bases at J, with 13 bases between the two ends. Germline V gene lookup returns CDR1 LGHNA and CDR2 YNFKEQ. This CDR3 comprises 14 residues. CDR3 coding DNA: TGTGCCAGCAGCCAAGATCCTTCCCACGGAGAGCAGTTCTTC. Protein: CASSQDPSHGEQFF.

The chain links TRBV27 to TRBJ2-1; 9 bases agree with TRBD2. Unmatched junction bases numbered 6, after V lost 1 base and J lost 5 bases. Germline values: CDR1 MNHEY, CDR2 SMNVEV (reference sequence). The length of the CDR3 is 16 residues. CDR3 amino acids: CASSLLGLATNNEQFF. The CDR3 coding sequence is TGTGCCAGCAGTTTATTAGGACTAGCGACGAACAATGAGCAGTTCTTC.

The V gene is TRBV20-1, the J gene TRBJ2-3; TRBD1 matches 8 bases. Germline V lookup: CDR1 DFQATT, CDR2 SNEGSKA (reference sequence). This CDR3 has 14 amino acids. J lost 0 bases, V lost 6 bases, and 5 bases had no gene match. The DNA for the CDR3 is TGCAGTGCGAGACAGGGGACTAGCACAGATACGCAGTATTTT. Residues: CSARQGTSTDTQYF.

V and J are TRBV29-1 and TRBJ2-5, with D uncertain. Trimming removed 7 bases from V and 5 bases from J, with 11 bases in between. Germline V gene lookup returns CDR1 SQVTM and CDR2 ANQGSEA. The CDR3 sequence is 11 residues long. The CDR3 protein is CSDRPWETQYF. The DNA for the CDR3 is TGCAGCGACCGTCCGTGGGAGACCCAGTACTTC.

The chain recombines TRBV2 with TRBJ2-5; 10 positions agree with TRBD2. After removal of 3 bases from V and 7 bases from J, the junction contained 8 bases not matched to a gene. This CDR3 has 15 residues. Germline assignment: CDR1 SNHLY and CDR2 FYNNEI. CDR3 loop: CASSDPSAGGGTQYF. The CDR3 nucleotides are TGTGCCAGCAGTGACCCATCAGCGGGAGGGGGGACCCAGTACTTC.

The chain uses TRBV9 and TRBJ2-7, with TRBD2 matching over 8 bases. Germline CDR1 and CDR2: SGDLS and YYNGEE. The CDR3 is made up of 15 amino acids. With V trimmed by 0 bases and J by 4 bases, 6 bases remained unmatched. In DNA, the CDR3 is TGTGCCAGCAGCGTAGGGCCTAGCGGGTGGTACGAGCAGTACTTC. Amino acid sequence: CASSVGPSGWYEQYF.

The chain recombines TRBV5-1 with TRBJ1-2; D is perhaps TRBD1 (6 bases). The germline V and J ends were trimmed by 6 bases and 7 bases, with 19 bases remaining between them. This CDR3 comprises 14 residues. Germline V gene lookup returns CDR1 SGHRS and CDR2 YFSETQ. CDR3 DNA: TGCGCCAGCAAGGTGGCAGGGGTTATGAGTGGCTACACCTTC. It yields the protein CASKVAGVMSGYTF. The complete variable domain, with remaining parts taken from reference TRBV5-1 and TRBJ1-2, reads KAGVTQTPRYLIKTRGQQVTLSCSPISGHRSVSWYQQTPGQGLQFLFEYFSETQRNKGNFPGRFSGRQFSNSRSEMNVSTLELGDSALYLCASKVAGVMSGYTFGSGTRLTVV.

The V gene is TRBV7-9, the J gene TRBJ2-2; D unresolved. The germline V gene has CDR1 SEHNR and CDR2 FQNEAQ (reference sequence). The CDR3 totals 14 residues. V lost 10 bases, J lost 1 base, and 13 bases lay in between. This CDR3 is CATPLQRNTGELFF. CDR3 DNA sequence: TGTGCCACCCCCTTGCAGAGGAACACCGGGGAGCTGTTTTTT.

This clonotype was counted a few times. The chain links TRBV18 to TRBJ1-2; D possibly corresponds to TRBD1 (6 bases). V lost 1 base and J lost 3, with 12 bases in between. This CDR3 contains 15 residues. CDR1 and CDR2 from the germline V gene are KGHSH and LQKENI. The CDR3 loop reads CASSPRRGADYGYTF. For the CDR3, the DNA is TGTGCCAGCTCACCACGCAGGGGCGCCGACTATGGCTACACCTTC. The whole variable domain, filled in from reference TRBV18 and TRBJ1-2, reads NAGVMQNPRHLVRRRGQEARLRCSPMKGHSHVYWYRQLPEEGLKFMVYLQKENIIDESGMPKERFSAEFPKEGPSILRIQQVVRGDSAAYFCASSPRRGADYGYTFGSGTRLTVV.

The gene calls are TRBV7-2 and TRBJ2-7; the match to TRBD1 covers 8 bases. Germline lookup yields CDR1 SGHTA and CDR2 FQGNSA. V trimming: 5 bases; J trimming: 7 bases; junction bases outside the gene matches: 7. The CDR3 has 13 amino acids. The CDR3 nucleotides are TGTGCCAGCAGCCTACAGGGGGTTGGAGAGCAGTACTTC. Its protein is CASSLQGVGEQYF.

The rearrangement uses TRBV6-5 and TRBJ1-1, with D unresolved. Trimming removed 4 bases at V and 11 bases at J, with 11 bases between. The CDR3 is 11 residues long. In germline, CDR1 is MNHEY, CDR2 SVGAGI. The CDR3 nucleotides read TGTGCCAGCAGTTCCGGGCCGGTGGCTTTCTTT. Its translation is CASSSGPVAFF.

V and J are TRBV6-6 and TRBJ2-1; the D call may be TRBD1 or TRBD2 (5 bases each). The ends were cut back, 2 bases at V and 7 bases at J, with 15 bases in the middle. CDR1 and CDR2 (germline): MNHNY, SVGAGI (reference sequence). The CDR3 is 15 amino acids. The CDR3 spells CASSYGTAEGNEQFF. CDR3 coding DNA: TGTGCCAGCAGTTACGGGACGGCCGAGGGGAATGAGCAGTTCTTC.

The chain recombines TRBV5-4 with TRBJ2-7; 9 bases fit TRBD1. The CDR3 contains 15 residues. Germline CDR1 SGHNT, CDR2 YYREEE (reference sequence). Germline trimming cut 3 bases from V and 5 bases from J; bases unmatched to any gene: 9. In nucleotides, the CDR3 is TGTGCCAGCAGCTCCGGGACAGGGTATTTCGACGAGCAGTACTTC. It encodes CASSSGTGYFDEQYF.

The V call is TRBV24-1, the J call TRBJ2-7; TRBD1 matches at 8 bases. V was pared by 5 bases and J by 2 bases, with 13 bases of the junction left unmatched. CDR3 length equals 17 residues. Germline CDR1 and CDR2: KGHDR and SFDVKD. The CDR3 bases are TGTGCCACCAGTGGTTCGATGTGGTCGGGACAGGCCTACGAGCAGTACTTC. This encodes CATSGSMWSGQAYEQYF.

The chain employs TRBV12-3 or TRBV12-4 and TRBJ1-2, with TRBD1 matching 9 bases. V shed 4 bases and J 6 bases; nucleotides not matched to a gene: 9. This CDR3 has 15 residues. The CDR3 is CASSSTLTGGNGYTF. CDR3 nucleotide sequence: TGTGCCAGCAGTTCTACTCTGACAGGGGGTAATGGCTACACCTTC.

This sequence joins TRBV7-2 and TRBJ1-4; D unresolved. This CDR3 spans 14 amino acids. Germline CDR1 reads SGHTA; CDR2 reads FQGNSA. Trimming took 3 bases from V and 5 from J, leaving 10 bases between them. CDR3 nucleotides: TGTGCCAGCAGCTTGCAGAGCGGAAATGAAAAACTGTTTTTT. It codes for CASSLQSGNEKLFF. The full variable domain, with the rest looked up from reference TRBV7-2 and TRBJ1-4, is GAGVSQSPSNKVTEKGKDVELRCDPISGHTALYWYRQSLGQGLEFLIYFQGNSAPDKSGLPSDRFSAERTGGSVSTLTIQRTQQEDSAVYLCASSLQSGNEKLFFGSGTQLSVL.